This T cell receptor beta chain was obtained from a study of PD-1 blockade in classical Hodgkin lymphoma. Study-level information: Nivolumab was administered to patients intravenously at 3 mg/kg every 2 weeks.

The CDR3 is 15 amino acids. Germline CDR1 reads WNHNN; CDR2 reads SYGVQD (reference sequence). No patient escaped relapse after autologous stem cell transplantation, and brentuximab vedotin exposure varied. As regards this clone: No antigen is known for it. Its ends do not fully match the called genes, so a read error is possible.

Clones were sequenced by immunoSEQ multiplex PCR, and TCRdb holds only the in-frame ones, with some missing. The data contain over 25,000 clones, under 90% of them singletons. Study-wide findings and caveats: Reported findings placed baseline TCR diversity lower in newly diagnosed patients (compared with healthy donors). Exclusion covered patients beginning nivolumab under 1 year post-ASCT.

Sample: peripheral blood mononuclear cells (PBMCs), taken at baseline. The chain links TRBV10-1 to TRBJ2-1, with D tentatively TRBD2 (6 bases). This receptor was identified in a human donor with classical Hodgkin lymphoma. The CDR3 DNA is TGCGCCGGCAGTGCGGGGTCCAGCGTGGTCAATGAGCAGTTCTTC. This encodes CAGSAGSSVVNEQFF.